Sequencing of this T cell receptor beta chain was carried out in a study of blood T cell repertoires in COVID-19. On the study more broadly: PBMCs, B-cell-depleted T cells, or T cells were the source of the cDNA or gDNA that made up the material.

This CDR3 is built from 15 residues. Germline V lookup: CDR1 LNHDA, CDR2 SQIVND (reference sequence). The V gene end was trimmed by 7 bases and the J gene end by 13 bases; junction bases not matched to a gene: 12. Assay: immunoSEQ multiplex PCR; the TCRdb copy retains only in-frame clones and omits some. This sample yields 300,000 to 400,000 clones, of which over 75% are seen a single time; approximately 1% belongs to the top ten. The receptor's source is a woman aged 25 to 39 with acute COVID-19. The sequenced sample was PBMCs or T cells enriched from blood (not recorded which). The chain has TRBV19 and TRBJ1-6, with TRBD1 matching over 11 bases. CDR3 amino acids: CASTGQGATSKPLHF. The DNA for the CDR3 is TGTGCCAGTACCGGACAGGGGGCTACCAGCAAGCCCCTCCACTTT. The full variable domain, in which reference TRBV19 and TRBJ1-6 provide the parts outside the CDR3, is DGGITQSPKYLFRKEGQNVTLSCEQNLNHDAMYWYRQDPGQGLRLIYYSQIVNDFQKGDIAEGYSVSREKKESFPLTVTSAQKNPTAFYLCASTGQGATSKPLHFGNGTRLTVT.